Below, 13 T cell receptor beta chains from the same sample are listed, as sequenced in a study of identical twins. TCRdb processed the 5' RACE reads anew with MiXCR; each CDR3 protein has one entry. The sample lists about 530,000 distinct CDR3 sequences, roughly 15% occurring once. This sample was shared with a second study, whose subject was yellow fever vaccine responses in identical twins.

Sample: CD4+ T cells sorted from blood. The origin of the receptors is a young woman in good health.

This clonotype was observed many times. The V gene is TRBV12-3 or TRBV12-4, the J gene TRBJ2-3; D might be TRBD2 (7 bases). V gave up 1 base and J gave up 6 bases, with 11 bases separating them. The CDR3 runs 14 residues. CDR3: CASSLGGGRDTQYF. DNA of the CDR3: TGTGCCAGCAGTTTAGGCGGGGGCCGGGATACGCAGTATTTT.

The V call is TRBV5-1, the J call TRBJ2-5; 9 bases map to TRBD2. The CDR3 covers 14 residues. The V segment lost 4 bases and the J segment 7 bases; nucleotides outside the gene matches: 8. Germline values: CDR1 SGHRS, CDR2 YFSETQ. The CDR3 is CASSPPSGAGTQYF. The CDR3, as DNA: TGCGCCAGCAGCCCCCCTAGCGGGGCCGGGACCCAGTACTTC.

The chain carries TRBV7-6 and TRBJ2-2, with D unclear. Trimming stripped 1 base from V and 0 bases from J, with 12 bases between. The CDR3 length is 17 residues. The germline V gene encodes CDR1 SGHVS and CDR2 FNYEAQ. CDR3 loop: CASSLVATSANTGELFF. The CDR3, as DNA: TGTGCCAGCAGCTTAGTGGCTACAAGCGCGAACACCGGGGAGCTGTTTTTT.

This clonotype was picked up many times. The chain uses TRBV5-1 and TRBJ2-1; D unresolved. CDR1 is SGHRS and CDR2 is YFSETQ in the germline V gene. V lost 0 bases, J lost 5 bases, and 6 bases lay in between. This CDR3 contains 13 residues. CDR3 loop: CASSLGYNNEQFF. In nucleotides, the CDR3 is TGCGCCAGCAGCTTGGGCTATAACAATGAGCAGTTCTTC.

V is TRBV7-7 and J is TRBJ2-2, with D tentatively TRBD2 (5 bases). With 6 bases removed from V and 4 bases from J, the gap between germline ends came to 18 bases. This CDR3 is 16 amino acids long. Germline lookup yields CDR1 SSHAT and CDR2 FNYEAQ (reference sequence). The CDR3 loop reads CASRAMGSYGTGELFF. The CDR3 DNA is TGTGCCAGCAGGGCGATGGGGAGTTACGGCACCGGGGAGCTGTTTTTT.

This clonotype was found a few times. The chain has TRBV12-3 or TRBV12-4 and TRBJ2-5; 14 bases are a match to TRBD2. There are 15 residues in the CDR3. The trim removed 6 bases at V and 2 bases at J, leaving 2 bases unmatched. The DNA of the CDR3 is TGTGCCAGCAGGGGGACTAGCGGGAGTCAAGAGACCCAGTACTTC. It is translated as CASRGTSGSQETQYF.

This sequence joins TRBV5-1 and TRBJ2-1; possible D gene TRBD2, 6 bases. This CDR3 has 15 residues. Germline lookup yields CDR1 SGHRS and CDR2 YFSETQ. Trimming left V 2 bases short and J 6 bases short, with 15 bases between. CDR3: CASSLAGAEGNEQFF. The CDR3 DNA reads TGCGCCAGCAGCTTAGCGGGCGCTGAGGGCAATGAGCAGTTCTTC.

This clonotype came up once. Since a much larger clone is just one base distant, this may be a read error. V usage is TRBV12-3 or TRBV12-4 and J usage is TRBJ2-1, with a possible D match to TRBD2 (6 bases). V lost 7 bases and J lost 0, with 16 bases in between. The CDR3 is 16 amino acids. CDR3 loop: CASTPWGEASYNEQFF. The CDR3 DNA sequence: TGTGCCAGCACCCCCTGGGGGGAGGCCTCCTACAATGAGCAGTTCTTC.

The V gene is TRBV6-1, the J gene TRBJ2-5; TRBD2 agrees at 7 bases. J lost 5 bases, V lost 2 bases, and 2 bases had no gene match. Looked up from germline, CDR1 is MNHNS and CDR2 is SASEGT. The CDR3 loop spans 13 amino acids. In DNA form, the CDR3 reads TGTGCCAGCAGTGAACTGGGGGGGGAGACCCAGTACTTC. Protein sequence: CASSELGGETQYF.

This clonotype has ten or more counts. The CDR3 loop is CAISVSGSTDTQYF. The CDR3 DNA sequence: TGTGCCATCAGCGTTTCGGGATCCACAGATACGCAGTATTTT. The genes are TRBV10-3 and TRBJ2-3, with D possibly TRBD2 on 5 matching bases. Germline CDR1 ENHRY, CDR2 SYGVKD. The germline V and J ends were trimmed by 6 bases and 2 bases, with 12 bases remaining between them. This CDR3 contains 14 residues.

This clonotype was detected a few times. This rearrangement joins TRBV11-2 to TRBJ2-5; D is possibly TRBD1 (5 bases). This CDR3 has 16 amino acids. The V end lost 1 base, the J end lost 0 bases, and 12 bases lay between the germline ends. CDR1 is SGHAT and CDR2 is FQNNGV in the germline V gene. Here the CDR3 reads CASSLGWAGYQETQYF. In nucleotides, the CDR3 is TGTGCCAGCAGCTTAGGCTGGGCAGGGTACCAAGAGACCCAGTACTTC.

The V and J genes are TRBV7-9 and TRBJ2-2; TRBD2 is a possible D gene (6 bases). Trimming took 5 bases from V and 6 from J, leaving 13 bases between them. CDR1 is SEHNR and CDR2 is FQNEAQ in the germline V gene (reference sequence). The CDR3 is made up of 14 amino acids. The CDR3 loop reads CASSPQLAPGELFF. As DNA, the CDR3 is TGTGCCAGCAGCCCACAACTAGCCCCCGGGGAGCTGTTTTTT.

In this sample, this clonotype turned up a few times. The chain employs TRBV7-2 and TRBJ2-2; no definite D call. This CDR3 has 15 amino acids. Trimming took off 5 bases at V and 0 bases at J, with 10 bases between the two ends. Germline CDR1 is SGHTA and CDR2 is FQGNSA. The CDR3 DNA sequence: TGTGCCAGCAGCGCTCGACTCGCGAACACCGGGGAGCTGTTTTTT. It specifies CASSARLANTGELFF.